This T cell receptor beta chain was profiled in a study of identical twins. TCRdb passed the 5' RACE reads through MiXCR, listing each CDR3 protein once. Seen here are approximately 530,000 distinct CDR3 sequences, about 22% observed once, and the top ten hold 0.45% to 0.5%. V lost 5 bases, J lost 5 bases, and 8 bases stayed unmatched. This CDR3 comprises 15 residues. CDR1 and CDR2 from the germline V gene are SNHLY and FYNNEI. Another study also made use of these data, one on yellow fever vaccine responses in identical twins.

V and J are TRBV2 and TRBJ2-3, with TRBD2 matching over 9 bases. This TCR came from a woman aged 18-29 years in good health. The sequenced sample was CD4+ T cells sorted from blood. For the CDR3, the DNA is TGTGCCAGCAGTATTCGCGGGAGGGCCGAAGATACGCAGTATTTT. This encodes CASSIRGRAEDTQYF.